The 8 T cell receptor beta chains given below trace back to one sample, sequenced in a study of PD-L1 blockade in urothelial cancer. The protocol was immunoSEQ multiplex PCR, while the TCRdb copy is restricted to in-frame clones and leaves out a portion. This sample has some 80,000 clones; around 90% occur once, and the top ten carry roughly 5.7%. Sequences were derived from PBMCs, sampled around atezolizumab (anti-PD-L1) treatment. All receptors come from a woman in her 70s with urothelial cancer.

V usage is TRBV11-1 and J usage is TRBJ2-3; D might be TRBD2 (6 bases). Per germline, CDR1 SGHAT and CDR2 FQDESV (reference sequence). Trimming removed 1 base from V and 3 bases from J, with 20 bases in between. The CDR3 is 18 residues long. The chain's CDR3 is CASSLVAGLSPGTDTQYF. As DNA, the CDR3 is TGTGCCAGCAGCTTAGTCGCGGGACTCTCCCCGGGAACAGATACGCAGTATTTT. The full variable domain, completed using reference TRBV11-1 and TRBJ2-3, is EAEVAQSPRYKITEKSQAVAFWCDPISGHATLYWYRQILGQGPELLVQFQDESVVDDSQLPKDRFSAERLKGVDSTLKIQPAELGDSAMYLCASSLVAGLSPGTDTQYFGPGTRLTVL.

The rearrangement uses TRBV9 and TRBJ2-3, with D maybe TRBD1 (5 bases). CDR3 size: 15 residues. Germline loops: CDR1 SGDLS, CDR2 YYNGEE. The V end lost 3 bases, the J end lost 5 bases, and 16 bases lay between the germline ends. Here the CDR3 DNA reads TGTGCCAGCAGCGGAACAGGACAACCCAGAGATACGCAGTATTTT. Translating it yields CASSGTGQPRDTQYF. Based on the CDR3 plus reference TRBV9 and TRBJ2-3, the full variable domain is DSGVTQTPKHLITATGQRVTLRCSPRSGDLSVYWYQQSLDQGLQFLIQYYNGEERAKGNILERFSAQQFPDLHSELNLSSLELGDSALYFCASSGTGQPRDTQYFGPGTRLTVL.

The chain has TRBV6-5 and TRBJ2-7; possibly TRBD1 for D (6 bases). V was trimmed by 2 bases and J by 0 bases, leaving 14 bases between them. Germline loops: CDR1 MNHEY, CDR2 SVGAGI. The CDR3 contains 16 residues. In nucleotides, the CDR3 is TGTGCCAGCAGTTACGGGACCCGGGACAACTCCTACGAGCAGTACTTC. It encodes CASSYGTRDNSYEQYF.

J is TRBJ1-1 and V is TRBV7-8; D ambiguous. Germline CDR1 is SGHVS and CDR2 is FQNEAQ. The CDR3 consists of 15 residues. Deletions cut 0 bases from V and 11 bases from J, with 19 bases between. For the CDR3, the DNA is TGTGCCAGCAGCTTAGCCCAGAATTCCATGGAGCACGCTTTCTTT. Translated: CASSLAQNSMEHAFF.

This clone was seen only a few times. The rearrangement joins TRBV29-1 to TRBJ1-1, with D maybe TRBD1 (5 bases). This CDR3 comprises 12 residues. Trimming stripped 7 bases from V and 1 base from J, with 10 bases between. Germline V gene data show CDR1 as SQVTM and CDR2 as ANQGSEA. Written as DNA, the CDR3 is TGCAGCGCACAGGTGCCGAACACTGAAGCTTTCTTT. This codes for CSAQVPNTEAFF.

The chain recombines TRBV11-2 with TRBJ2-7, with 10 bases fitting TRBD2. The V gene end was trimmed by 4 bases and the J gene end by 0 bases; junction bases not matched to a gene: 3. The germline V gene has CDR1 SGHAT and CDR2 FQNNGV. The CDR3 is made up of 15 amino acids. CDR3 coding DNA: TGTGCCAGCAGCTCTAGCGGGAGTTTCTCCTACGAGCAGTACTTC. Encoded protein: CASSSSGSFSYEQYF.

This clone was counted only a few times. The V and J genes are TRBV7-8 and TRBJ2-3, with a tentative D call TRBD2 (5 bases). This CDR3 is 15 amino acids long. Per the germline V gene, CDR1 is SGHVS and CDR2 is FQNEAQ. Deletions cut 7 bases from V and 0 bases from J, with 14 bases between. As DNA, the CDR3 is TGTGCCAGCACACACCGGGAAGGAAGCACAGATACGCAGTATTTT. Translating it yields CASTHREGSTDTQYF.

The rearrangement links TRBV6-5 to TRBJ2-7; a possible D gene is TRBD2 (7 bases). The CDR3 totals 15 residues. Germline assignment: CDR1 MNHEY and CDR2 SVGAGI. V lost 2 bases and J 2 bases, leaving 13 bases between the germline ends. CDR3 in DNA: TGTGCCAGCAGTTACGGTGGGGGGGACACCTACGAGCAGTACTTC. Its protein product is CASSYGGGDTYEQYF.